These T cell receptor beta chains were read from a single sample in a study of CD8 T cells in Susac syndrome. TCRdb independently ran MiXCR on the immunoSEQ multiplex PCR reads; one entry per CDR3 protein. The table has about 400,000 distinct CDR3 sequences, 85% seen once. The sample taken for sequencing was CD8+ T cells from PBMCs. Source of these receptors: a human donor with multiple sclerosis. The CDR3 runs from the conserved cysteine through the conserved F or W. Fields, in order: clone size, D gene, V gene, J gene, CDR3 DNA, CDR3 protein. D genes are given only for firm matches. Clone size appears in some rows only: once, few, many, or a class for an expanded clone.

abundance: .; d_gene: TRBD2; v_gene: TRBV19; j_gene: TRBJ2-1; CDR3nt: TGTGCCAGTAGTATTGGGACTAGCGGAGTCGATGAGCAGTTCTTC; CDR3aa: CASSIGTSGVDEQFF
abundance: .; d_gene: TRBD2; v_gene: TRBV7-9; j_gene: TRBJ2-1; CDR3nt: TGTGCCAGCAGCTTCGAGCGGGATCCCTACAATGAGCAGTTCTTC; CDR3aa: CASSFERDPYNEQFF
abundance: .; d_gene: .; v_gene: TRBV27; j_gene: TRBJ2-1; CDR3nt: TGTGCCAGCAGTTTAACAGGACCCTCCTACAATGAGCAGTTCTTC; CDR3aa: CASSLTGPSYNEQFF
abundance: few; d_gene: TRBD1; v_gene: TRBV28; j_gene: TRBJ2-2; CDR3nt: TGTGCCAGCCACCTGACAGGGGCTTTGAACACCGGGGAGCTGTTTTTT; CDR3aa: CASHLTGALNTGELFF
abundance: .; d_gene: TRBD2; v_gene: TRBV29-1; j_gene: TRBJ2-7; CDR3nt: TGCAGCGTTTTTGGGCCGGGGGGGGCGCTTGTCGAGCAGTACTTC; CDR3aa: CSVFGPGGALVEQYF
abundance: .; d_gene: TRBD2; v_gene: TRBV6-5; j_gene: TRBJ2-1; CDR3nt: TGTGCCAGCAGTATACTAGCGGAAAGCTCCTACAATGAGCAGTTCTTC; CDR3aa: CASSILAESSYNEQFF
abundance: .; d_gene: .; v_gene: TRBV20-1; j_gene: TRBJ1-5; CDR3nt: TGCAGTGCTAGAGCTCAGGAGGTAAATCAGCCCCAGCATTTT; CDR3aa: CSARAQEVNQPQHF
abundance: .; d_gene: TRBD1; v_gene: TRBV20-1; j_gene: TRBJ1-5; CDR3nt: TGCAGTGCTAGCCCCGGGACAGAAGCTAGCAATCAGCCCCAGCATTTT; CDR3aa: CSASPGTEASNQPQHF
abundance: .; d_gene: .; v_gene: TRBV2; j_gene: TRBJ2-1; CDR3nt: TGTGCCAGCAGAGCCGGGACTTCCCCCTACAATGAGCAGTTCTTC; CDR3aa: CASRAGTSPYNEQFF
abundance: .; d_gene: .; v_gene: TRBV12-5; j_gene: TRBJ1-1; CDR3nt: TGTGCTAGTGGTTTGGTACTGGGCAGGCCGAACACTGAAGCTTTCTTT; CDR3aa: CASGLVLGRPNTEAFF